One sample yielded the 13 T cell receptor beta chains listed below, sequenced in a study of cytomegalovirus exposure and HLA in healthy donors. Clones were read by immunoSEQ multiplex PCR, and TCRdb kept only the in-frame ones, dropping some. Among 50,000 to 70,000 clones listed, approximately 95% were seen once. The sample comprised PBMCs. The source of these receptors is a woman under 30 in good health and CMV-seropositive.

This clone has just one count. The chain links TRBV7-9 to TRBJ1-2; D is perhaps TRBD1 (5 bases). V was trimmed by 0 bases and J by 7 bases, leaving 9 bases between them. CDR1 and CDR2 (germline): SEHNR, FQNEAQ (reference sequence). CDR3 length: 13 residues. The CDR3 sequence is CASSLAGESGYTF. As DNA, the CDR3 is TGTGCCAGCAGCTTAGCAGGGGAAAGTGGCTACACCTTC. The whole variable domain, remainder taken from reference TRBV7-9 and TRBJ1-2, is DTGVSQNPRHKITKRGQNVTFRCDPISEHNRLYWYRQTLGQGPEFLTYFQNEAQLEKSRLLSDRFSAERPKGSFSTLEIQRTEQGDSAMYLCASSLAGESGYTFGSGTRLTVV.

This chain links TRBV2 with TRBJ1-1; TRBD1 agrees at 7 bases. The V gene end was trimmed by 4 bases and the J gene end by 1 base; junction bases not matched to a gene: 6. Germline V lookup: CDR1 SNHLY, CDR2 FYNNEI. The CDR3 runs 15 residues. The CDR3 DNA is TGTGCCAGCAGTGCGACCAAGGGGGCGAACACTGAAGCTTTCTTT. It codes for CASSATKGANTEAFF.

The CDR3 loop reads CASSLYRGSYEQYF. In nucleotides, the CDR3 is TGTGCCAGCAGCCTTTACAGGGGCTCCTACGAGCAGTACTTC. V is TRBV11-2 and J is TRBJ2-7, with 7 bases that match TRBD1. Trimming took 5 bases from V and 0 from J; bases not matched to a gene: 4. The CDR3 runs to 14 residues. The V gene's germline CDR1 is SGHAT and CDR2 FQNNGV.

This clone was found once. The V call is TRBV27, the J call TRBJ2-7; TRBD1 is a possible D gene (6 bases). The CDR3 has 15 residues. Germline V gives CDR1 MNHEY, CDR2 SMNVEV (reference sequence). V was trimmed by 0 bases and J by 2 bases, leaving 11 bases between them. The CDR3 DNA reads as TGTGCCAGCAGTTTATCGACAGGAGACACCTACGAGCAGTACTTC. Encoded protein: CASSLSTGDTYEQYF.

The CDR3 is CASKISENTGELFF. The CDR3 region has the DNA TGTGCCAGCAAAATTAGCGAGAACACCGGGGAGCTGTTTTTT. V gene TRBV2 combines with J gene TRBJ2-2, with D possibly being TRBD2 (5 bases). Per germline, CDR1 SNHLY and CDR2 FYNNEI. This CDR3 comprises 14 residues. Trimming pared 7 bases from V and 1 base from J, leaving 10 bases between.

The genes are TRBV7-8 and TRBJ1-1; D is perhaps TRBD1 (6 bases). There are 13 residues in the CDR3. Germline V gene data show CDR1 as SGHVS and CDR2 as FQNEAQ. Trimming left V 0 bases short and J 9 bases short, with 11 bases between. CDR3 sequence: CASSLAEQGKAFF. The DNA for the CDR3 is TGTGCCAGCAGCTTAGCGGAACAGGGAAAAGCTTTCTTT.

In DNA form, the CDR3 reads TGTGCCAGCAGTGAACCCCCCCGGTCCTCCGGACAGGGGGTAAGAGCCTACGAGCAGTACTTC. Translation gives CASSEPPRSSGQGVRAYEQYF. The gene calls are TRBV6-1 and TRBJ2-7; TRBD1 matches at 10 bases. The ends lost 2 bases at V and 2 bases at J; junction bases unmatched: 21. The CDR3 is made up of 21 amino acids. Germline values: CDR1 MNHNS, CDR2 SASEGT.

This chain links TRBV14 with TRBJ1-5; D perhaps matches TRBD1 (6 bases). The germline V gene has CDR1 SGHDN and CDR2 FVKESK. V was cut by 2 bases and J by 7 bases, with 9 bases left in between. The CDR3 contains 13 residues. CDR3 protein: CASSQTGYQPQHF. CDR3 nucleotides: TGTGCCAGCAGCCAAACAGGGTACCAGCCCCAGCATTTT.

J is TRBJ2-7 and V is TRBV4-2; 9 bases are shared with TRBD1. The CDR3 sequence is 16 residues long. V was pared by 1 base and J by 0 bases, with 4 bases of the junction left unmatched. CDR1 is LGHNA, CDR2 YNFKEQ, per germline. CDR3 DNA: TGTGCCAGCAGCCAAGTGGGGACAGGGACCTCCTACGAGCAGTACTTC. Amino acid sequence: CASSQVGTGTSYEQYF.

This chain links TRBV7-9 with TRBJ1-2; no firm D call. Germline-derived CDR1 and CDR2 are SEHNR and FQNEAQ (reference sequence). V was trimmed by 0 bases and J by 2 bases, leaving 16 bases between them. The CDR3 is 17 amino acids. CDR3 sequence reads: CASSLALRTSLNYGYTF. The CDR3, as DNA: TGTGCCAGCAGCTTAGCGCTACGAACGAGTCTAAACTATGGCTACACCTTC.

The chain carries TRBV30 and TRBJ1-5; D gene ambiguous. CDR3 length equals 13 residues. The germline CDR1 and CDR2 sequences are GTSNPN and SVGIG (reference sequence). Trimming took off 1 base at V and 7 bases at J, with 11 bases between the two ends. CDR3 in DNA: TGTGCCTGGAGTGACGGGGATCGGCAGCCCCAGCATTTT. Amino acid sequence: CAWSDGDRQPQHF.

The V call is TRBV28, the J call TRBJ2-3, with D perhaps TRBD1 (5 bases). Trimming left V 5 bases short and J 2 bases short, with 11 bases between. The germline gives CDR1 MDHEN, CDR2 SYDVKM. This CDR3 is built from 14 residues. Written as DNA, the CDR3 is TGTGCCAGCAGTCCCATAGGGGTCACAGATACGCAGTATTTT. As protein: CASSPIGVTDTQYF.

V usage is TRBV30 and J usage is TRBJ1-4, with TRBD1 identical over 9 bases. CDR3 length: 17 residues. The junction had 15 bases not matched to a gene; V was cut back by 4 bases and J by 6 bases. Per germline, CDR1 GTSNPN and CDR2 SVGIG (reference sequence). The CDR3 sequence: CAWTVGQGLNPYEKLFF. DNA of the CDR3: TGTGCCTGGACGGTCGGACAGGGGTTAAATCCATATGAAAAACTGTTTTTT.